The 6 T cell receptor beta chains listed next were all sequenced from one sample in a study of quantifying T cell responses using KT2 cells. Turning to the study itself: Reverse transcription used primers in the TCR alpha and beta constant regions.

Each cDNA got a UMI-containing oligo ligated at its 3' end. First-round PCR used 4 cycles and beta primers RC1.1 and RC1.2 covering TRBC1 and TRBC2. TCRdb processed the UMI-ligation and nested PCR reads anew with MiXCR; each CDR3 protein has one entry. The table includes under 35,000 distinct CDR3 sequences, 10% detected once. The material sequenced was PBMCs spiked with cells of the T cell clone KT2. Receptors originate from a human donor.

This clonotype came up many times. The chain couples TRBV20-1 to TRBJ2-1; 7 nucleotides agree with TRBD2. Germline V gives CDR1 DFQATT, CDR2 SNEGSKA (reference sequence). V trimming: 3 bases; J trimming: 0 bases; junction bases outside the gene matches: 14. The length of the CDR3 is 18 residues. The CDR3 spells CSARSLAASISSYNEQFF. The CDR3 coding sequence is TGCAGTGCTAGGTCGCTAGCGGCGTCCATCAGCTCCTACAATGAGCAGTTCTTC.

This clonotype has more than one count but fewer than ten. The chain joins TRBV12-3 or TRBV12-4 to TRBJ1-2; possibly TRBD1 for D (6 bases). V was pared by 6 bases and J by 8 bases, with 16 bases between. This CDR3 spans 13 amino acids. As DNA, the CDR3 is TGTGCCAGCAGGATCACAGGGTATGGCGGCTACACCTTC. It is translated as CASRITGYGGYTF.

This clonotype was seen many times. The chain has TRBV10-1 and TRBJ2-3; weak D call: TRBD2 (6 bases). V shed 3 bases and J shed 4 bases, with 8 bases lying between them. Germline values: CDR1 WNHNN, CDR2 SYGVQD (reference sequence). The length of the CDR3 is 13 residues. CDR3 DNA sequence: TGCGCCAGCAGTGAAAGCGGGCCAGATACGCAGTATTTT. It encodes CASSESGPDTQYF.

The CDR3 DNA reads TGTGCCAGCAGTGATCGACAGCAACAGGCACCAGAGACCCAGTACTTC. It codes for CASSDRQQQAPETQYF. This rearrangement joins TRBV2 to TRBJ2-5, with a weak D call TRBD1 (5 bases). The germline V and J ends were trimmed by 3 bases and 4 bases, with 18 bases remaining between them. Germline loops: CDR1 SNHLY, CDR2 FYNNEI. The CDR3 has 16 residues.

This clonotype was detected ten times or more. This chain uses TRBV27 with TRBJ2-7, with D perhaps TRBD1 (5 bases). Germline assignment: CDR1 MNHEY and CDR2 SMNVEV (reference sequence). This CDR3 is 13 amino acids long. Trimming pared 3 bases from V and 5 bases from J, leaving 11 bases between. DNA for the CDR3: TGTGCCAGCAGTTTTGGTACAGGTGACGAGCAGTACTTC. Encoded protein: CASSFGTGDEQYF.

This sequence joins TRBV7-3 and TRBJ2-3, with D possibly TRBD1 on 6 matching bases. Germline-derived CDR1 and CDR2 are SGHTA and FQGTGA. Between the trimmed V and J ends, which lost 5 bases and 0 bases, there was a span of 27 bases. CDR3 size: 20 residues. CDR3 protein: CASSPHGTPARATSTDTQYF. CDR3 in DNA: TGTGCCAGCAGCCCCCACGGGACACCCGCTAGGGCTACTAGCACAGATACGCAGTATTTT.